The 5 T cell receptor beta chains in this list originate from one sample, sequenced in a study of technical replicates of blood from a handful of donors. The repertoire was sequenced with immunoSEQ multiplex PCR; TCRdb's copy has only in-frame clones and lacks some. The sample has about 94,000 clones; roughly 96% are singletons. The material sequenced was T cells isolated from PBMCs. The receptors come from a human donor in good health.

Only one count was recorded for this clone. The chain joins TRBV27 to TRBJ2-1; 7 bases are shared with TRBD1. The ends lost 8 bases at V and 1 base at J; junction bases unmatched: 5. Looked up from germline, CDR1 is MNHEY and CDR2 is SMNVEV (reference sequence). The CDR3 contains 14 residues. The CDR3 DNA reads as TGTGCCAGCCACAGGGGTCAGTCCTACAATGAGCAGTTCTTC. Its protein is CASHRGQSYNEQFF.

The genes are TRBV6-6 and TRBJ2-7; the match to TRBD1 covers 7 bases. CDR3 length equals 12 residues. Germline CDR1 MNHNY, CDR2 SVGAGI (reference sequence). The V gene end was trimmed by 7 bases and the J gene end by 6 bases; junction bases not matched to a gene: 6. This CDR3 reads CASNSRGSEQYF. Written as DNA, the CDR3 is TGTGCCAGCAATTCCAGGGGGAGCGAGCAGTACTTC.

This clone was picked up one time. CDR3 amino acids: CASRIRTGGYGYTF. CDR3 in DNA: TGTGCCAGCCGGATCCGGACAGGGGGCTATGGCTACACCTTC. The genes are TRBV6-1 and TRBJ1-2; 10 bases fit TRBD1. The V gene end was trimmed by 8 bases and the J gene end by 4 bases; junction bases not matched to a gene: 7. Germline V gives CDR1 MNHNS, CDR2 SASEGT. The CDR3 spans 14 residues.

The gene calls are TRBV7-2 and TRBJ1-2; TRBD1 agrees at 11 bases. CDR3 length: 15 residues. Germline lookup yields CDR1 SGHTA and CDR2 FQGNSA. V lost 5 bases to trimming and J lost 3 bases; unmatched junction nucleotides: 5. The CDR3 sequence is CASSTRTGGHYGYTF. The CDR3 DNA is TGTGCCAGCAGCACCAGGACAGGGGGCCACTATGGCTACACCTTC.

In nucleotides, the CDR3 is TGTGCCAGCAGTCGCGTAGGGACAGGGGGATATGGCTACACCTTC. It translates to CASSRVGTGGYGYTF. This chain links TRBV27 with TRBJ1-2, with 11 bases fitting TRBD1. Germline lookup yields CDR1 MNHEY and CDR2 SMNVEV (reference sequence). V dropped 5 bases and J dropped 5; count of bases not matched to a gene: 7. The CDR3 loop spans 15 amino acids.